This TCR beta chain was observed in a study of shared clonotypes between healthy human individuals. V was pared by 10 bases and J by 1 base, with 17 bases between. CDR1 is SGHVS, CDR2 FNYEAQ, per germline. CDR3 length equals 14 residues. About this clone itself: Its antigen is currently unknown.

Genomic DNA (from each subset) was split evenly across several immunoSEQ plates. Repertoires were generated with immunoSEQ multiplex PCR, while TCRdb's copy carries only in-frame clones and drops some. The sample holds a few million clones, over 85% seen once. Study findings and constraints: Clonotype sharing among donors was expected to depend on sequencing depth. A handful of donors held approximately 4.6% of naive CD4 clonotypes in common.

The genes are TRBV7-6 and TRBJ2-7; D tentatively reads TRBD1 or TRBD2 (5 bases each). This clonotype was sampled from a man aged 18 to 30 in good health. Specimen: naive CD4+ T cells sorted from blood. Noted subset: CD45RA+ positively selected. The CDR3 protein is CATMAQGASYEQYF. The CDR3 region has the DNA TGTGCCACCATGGCGCAGGGAGCGTCCTACGAGCAGTACTTC.